Below are 29 T cell receptor beta chains sequenced from a single sample in a study of T cell changes during pregnancy in multiple sclerosis. The repertoire was sequenced with immunoSEQ multiplex PCR; TCRdb's copy has only in-frame clones and lacks some. The data show about 68,000 clones, with approximately 90% seen just once and around 1.6% held by the top ten. Here the sequenced sample was peripheral blood, taken in the third trimester of pregnancy. The receptors were sampled from a female donor with multiple sclerosis, enrolled in a pregnancy study.

Here the CDR3 reads CASSLGTANEQYF. The CDR3 DNA is TGTGCCAGCAGCTTAGGGACAGCAAACGAGCAGTACTTC. The V gene is TRBV7-9, the J gene TRBJ2-7; TRBD1 is a possible D gene (6 bases). V was shortened by 1 base and J by 5 bases, with 9 bases between the two germline ends. The germline gives CDR1 SEHNR, CDR2 FQNEAQ (reference sequence). The length of the CDR3 is 13 residues.

The CDR3 spells CSVRTGEKDTQYF. CDR3 coding DNA: TGCAGCGTACGGACAGGAGAAAAAGATACGCAGTATTTT. V is TRBV29-1 and J is TRBJ2-3, with 7 bases matching TRBD1. V trimming: 6 bases; J trimming: 5 bases; junction bases outside the gene matches: 8. Germline V gives CDR1 SQVTM, CDR2 ANQGSEA. The CDR3 contains 13 residues.

DNA for the CDR3: TGTGCCAGAAGCTCGCCTAGGGACAGGGCATTTCAGCCCCAGCATTTT. It specifies CARSSPRDRAFQPQHF. This chain joins TRBV5-3 and TRBJ1-5; 9 bases fit TRBD1. TRBV5-3 is recorded as an ORF, its role being uncertain. The CDR3 is 16 residues long. V lost 3 bases to trimming and J lost 6 bases; unmatched junction nucleotides: 10.

The chain has TRBV15 and TRBJ1-2; no firm D call. Germline CDR1 LNHNV, CDR2 YYDKDF (reference sequence). Trimming left V 5 bases short and J 4 bases short, with 11 bases between. The CDR3 covers 13 residues. CDR3 loop: CATSFSGGYGYTF. CDR3 sequence (DNA): TGTGCCACCAGCTTTTCGGGAGGCTATGGCTACACCTTC. The variable domain in full, completed from reference TRBV15 and TRBJ1-2, reads DAMVIQNPRYQVTQFGKPVTLSCSQTLNHNVMYWYQQKSSQAPKLLFHYYDKDFNNEADTPDNFQSRRPNTSFCFLDIRSPGLGDTAMYLCATSFSGGYGYTFGSGTRLTVV.

V usage is TRBV7-9 and J usage is TRBJ2-1; possibly TRBD2 for D (5 bases). This CDR3 region has 15 residues. In germline, CDR1 is SEHNR, CDR2 FQNEAQ (reference sequence). V lost 4 bases and J lost 3, with 13 bases in between. The CDR3 here is CASSSTSILYNEQFF. The CDR3 DNA sequence: TGTGCCAGCAGCTCCACTAGTATCCTCTACAATGAGCAGTTCTTC.

The chain recombines TRBV5-1 with TRBJ2-5, with D possibly being TRBD1 (6 bases). The J call may be in error: the DNA end matches TRBJ2-7 better. The CDR3 loop spans 15 amino acids. Germline V lookup: CDR1 SGHRS, CDR2 YFSETQ. The CDR3 DNA reads TGCGCCAGCAGCCGGTCCGGGACAAACGCCTACGAGCAGTACTTC. It yields the protein CASSRSGTNAYEQYF.

This clone was picked up one time. The chain employs TRBV4-1 and TRBJ2-7, with a tentative D call TRBD2 (6 bases). Trimming took 5 bases from V and 0 from J, leaving 14 bases between them. CDR3 length: 15 amino acids. Germline V CDR1 and CDR2: MGHRA, YSYEKL. DNA for the CDR3: TGCGCCAGCAGCGTCGACGGGGGTAGCTCCTACGAGCAGTACTTC. Protein: CASSVDGGSSYEQYF.

The chain joins TRBV6-1 to TRBJ2-5; 8 nucleotides match TRBD1. The V gene's germline CDR1 is MNHNS and CDR2 SASEGT. Germline trimming cut 4 bases from V and 4 bases from J; bases unmatched to any gene: 2. CDR3 length: 13 amino acids. CDR3 amino acids: CASSGQGRETQYF. The CDR3 nucleotides are TGTGCCAGCAGTGGACAGGGGAGAGAGACCCAGTACTTC.

The J gene is TRBJ2-3, the V gene TRBV6-1; D is perhaps TRBD2 (6 bases). Germline V gene sequence: CDR1 MNHNS, CDR2 SASEGT. The germline V and J ends were trimmed by 4 bases and 2 bases, with 10 bases remaining between them. The CDR3 contains 14 residues. CDR3 amino acids: CASSARDSTDTQYF. CDR3 DNA sequence: TGTGCCAGCAGTGCCCGGGACTCCACAGATACGCAGTATTTT.

The chain uses TRBV6-5 and TRBJ2-7; 8 nucleotides match TRBD1. In germline, CDR1 is MNHEY, CDR2 SVGAGI. J gave up 4 bases and V 7 bases, and 12 bases lay outside the gene matches. CDR3 length: 15 residues. For the CDR3, the DNA is TGTGCCAGCACTATAAACAGGGGGGATACATACGAGCAGTACTTC. Amino acid sequence: CASTINRGDTYEQYF.

The V gene is TRBV27, the J gene TRBJ1-3; D is ambiguous. The ends were cut back, 5 bases at V and 4 bases at J, with 12 bases in the middle. CDR1 and CDR2 (germline): MNHEY, SMNVEV (reference sequence). CDR3 size: 14 residues. CDR3 in DNA: TGTGCCAGCAGTCGCTACTCAATGGGAAACACCATATATTTT. It codes for CASSRYSMGNTIYF.

The J gene is TRBJ1-2, the V gene TRBV7-8; 8 bases are shared with TRBD1. The V and J ends lost 1 base and 6 bases, in that order; junction bases with no gene match: 4. CDR1 and CDR2 from the germline V gene are SGHVS and FQNEAQ. The CDR3 consists of 14 residues. CDR3 residues: CASSLESGGDGYTF. DNA for the CDR3: TGTGCCAGCAGCTTAGAGTCAGGGGGCGATGGCTACACCTTC.

The V call is TRBV6-4, the J call TRBJ2-3; 8 bases match TRBD2. The germline gives CDR1 MRHNA, CDR2 SNTAGT. The CDR3 has 16 amino acids. V lost 0 bases, J lost 1 base, and 3 bases stayed unmatched. The CDR3 region has the DNA TGTGCCAGCAGTGACTCCGCAGCGGGGGGCACAGATACGCAGTATTTT. This sequence encodes CASSDSAAGGTDTQYF.

The chain couples TRBV7-2 to TRBJ1-6, with D possibly being TRBD1 (5 bases). Germline V gene sequence: CDR1 SGHTA, CDR2 FQGNSA. CDR3 size: 15 residues. V dropped 4 bases and J dropped 0 bases, with 7 bases sitting between them. CDR3 region: CASSSGVSYNSPLHF. The CDR3 DNA sequence: TGTGCCAGCAGCTCGGGGGTCTCCTATAATTCACCCCTCCACTTT.

The V call is TRBV7-2, the J call TRBJ2-7, with TRBD2 as a possible D gene (6 bases). Looked up from germline, CDR1 is SGHTA and CDR2 is FQGNSA. The CDR3 is made up of 14 amino acids. Trimming pared 5 bases from V and 6 bases from J, leaving 17 bases between. The CDR3 loop reads CASSILRETGEQYF. In DNA, the CDR3 is TGTGCCAGCAGCATCCTCCGGGAGACCGGCGAGCAGTACTTC.

The chain has TRBV4-2 and TRBJ1-1; D not resolved. V was shortened by 6 bases and J by 6 bases, with 26 bases between the two germline ends. From germline, CDR1 is LGHNA and CDR2 YNFKEQ. CDR3 length: 17 amino acids. In DNA form, the CDR3 reads TGTGCCAGCAGTCCCAGACGCTCACTCGACACTGACGCTGAAGCTTTCTTT. This sequence encodes CASSPRRSLDTDAEAFF.

The V call is TRBV6-5, the J call TRBJ2-7, with D maybe TRBD1 (6 bases). This CDR3 contains 14 residues. V lost 0 bases and J lost 2, with 8 bases in between. In germline, CDR1 is MNHEY, CDR2 SVGAGI. The DNA for the CDR3 is TGTGCCAGCAGTTACTCGTGGGGGCCCTACGAGCAGTACTTC. This translates into CASSYSWGPYEQYF.

This rearrangement joins TRBV4-1 to TRBJ2-7, with D perhaps matching TRBD2 (6 bases). Germline V lookup: CDR1 MGHRA, CDR2 YSYEKL. The CDR3 is made up of 15 amino acids. The V end was cut by 0 bases, the J end by 4 bases, with 13 bases between. For the CDR3, the DNA is TGCGCCAGCAGCCAAGAAGACCGGGGAGGATACGAGCAGTACTTC. Its translation: CASSQEDRGGYEQYF.

The J gene is TRBJ2-3, the V gene TRBV5-1, with 9 bases matching TRBD1. There are 15 residues in the CDR3. The germline gives CDR1 SGHRS, CDR2 YFSETQ. V was pared by 2 bases and J by 2 bases, with 3 bases of the junction left unmatched. The CDR3, as DNA: TGCGCCAGCAGCTTTGGGACAGGGCCCACAGATACGCAGTATTTT. Its protein is CASSFGTGPTDTQYF.

J is TRBJ1-1 and V is TRBV27; D might be TRBD1 (6 bases). V was cut by 1 base and J by 4 bases, with 13 bases left in between. The CDR3 consists of 15 residues. Looked up from germline, CDR1 is MNHEY and CDR2 is SMNVEV (reference sequence). The CDR3 sequence is CASSLFGGMFTEAFF. The CDR3 DNA sequence: TGTGCCAGCAGTTTATTTGGGGGCATGTTCACTGAAGCTTTCTTT.

The chain recombines TRBV7-2 with TRBJ2-7, with D hard to call. CDR1 is SGHTA and CDR2 is FQGNSA in the germline V gene. Deletions cut 0 bases from V and 0 bases from J, with 6 bases between. This CDR3 is built from 14 residues. This CDR3 is CASSLASPSYEQYF. The CDR3 region has the DNA TGTGCCAGCAGCTTAGCGAGCCCCTCCTACGAGCAGTACTTC.

In the case of this clone: The sample holds other DNA sequences that translate to the same CDR3. The rearrangement links TRBV27 to TRBJ1-2; the match to TRBD1 covers 7 bases. The germline gives CDR1 MNHEY, CDR2 SMNVEV (reference sequence). The CDR3 has 14 amino acids. V dropped 5 bases and J dropped 6; count of bases not matched to a gene: 9. The CDR3, as DNA: TGTGCCAGCAGTACAAGGACAGGTCGGAATGGCTACACCTTC. Its protein is CASSTRTGRNGYTF.

The chain combines TRBV7-2 with TRBJ2-3, with 9 bases aligning to TRBD2. Germline V gives CDR1 SGHTA, CDR2 FQGNSA. The CDR3 has 15 amino acids. V trimming: 1 base; J trimming: 2 bases; junction bases outside the gene matches: 1. CDR3 in amino acids: CASSLGLAVTDTQYF. Written as DNA, the CDR3 is TGTGCCAGCAGCTTAGGACTAGCGGTCACAGATACGCAGTATTTT.

The chain has TRBV5-1 and TRBJ2-7, with a possible D match to TRBD1 (6 bases). The CDR3 is 12 amino acids. Looked up from germline, CDR1 is SGHRS and CDR2 is YFSETQ. The V end lost 5 bases, the J end lost 6 bases, and 12 bases lay between the germline ends. CDR3 bases: TGCGCCAGCAGGGCAGGGGAAAGCGAGCAGTACTTC. Amino acids: CASRAGESEQYF. The full variable domain, rest sourced from reference TRBV5-1 and TRBJ2-7, is KAGVTQTPRYLIKTRGQQVTLSCSPISGHRSVSWYQQTPGQGLQFLFEYFSETQRNKGNFPGRFSGRQFSNSRSEMNVSTLELGDSALYLCASRAGESEQYFGPGTRLTVT.

This clone was counted a single time. The CDR3 bases are TGTGCCAGCAGCCAAGTTTGGGACAGCTCTGGGGCCAACGTCCTGACTTTC. Protein sequence: CASSQVWDSSGANVLTF. This chain connects TRBV4-2 to TRBJ2-6, with 7 bases that match TRBD1. J was trimmed by 0 bases and V by 1 base; bases with no gene match: 3. This CDR3 is built from 17 residues. Germline V gene lookup returns CDR1 LGHNA and CDR2 YNFKEQ.

V is TRBV5-4 and J is TRBJ2-1; maybe TRBD2 (5 bases). This CDR3 spans 15 amino acids. Germline V CDR1 and CDR2: SGHNT, YYREEE (reference sequence). V lost 1 base, J lost 8 bases, and 16 bases lay in between. For the CDR3, the DNA is TGTGCCAGCAGCTTGTGGCGGACCTTTAGCGATGAGCAGTTCTTC. Its protein product is CASSLWRTFSDEQFF.

The rearrangement joins TRBV4-1 to TRBJ2-7; 9 bases fit TRBD1. CDR3 size: 18 residues. J lost 5 bases, V lost 0 bases, and 14 bases had no gene match. The germline V gene has CDR1 MGHRA and CDR2 YSYEKL. CDR3 DNA: TGCGCCAGCAGCCAAGATAGTCTCAAACGGGGGACAGGGCACGAGCAGTACTTC. It codes for CASSQDSLKRGTGHEQYF.

V is TRBV30 and J is TRBJ1-1; TRBD1 agrees at 8 bases. This CDR3 is 11 amino acids long. Germline lookup yields CDR1 GTSNPN and CDR2 SVGIG (reference sequence). With 3 bases clipped from V and 10 bases from J, the junction kept 4 bases outside the gene matches. Here the CDR3 DNA reads TGTGCCTGGAGCGACGGGACAGGAGCTTTCTTT. This codes for CAWSDGTGAFF.

The chain carries TRBV11-2 and TRBJ2-7; no clear D gene. Between the trimmed V and J ends, which lost 3 bases and 2 bases, there was a span of 2 bases. The CDR3 spans 11 residues. CDR1 SGHAT and CDR2 FQNNGV come from the germline V gene. Written as DNA, the CDR3 is TGTGCCAGCAGCTTCGCCTACGAGCAGTACTTC. Residues: CASSFAYEQYF.